The 7 T cell receptor beta chains listed next were all sequenced from one sample in a study of T-cell memory formation after mild COVID-19. One entry per CDR3 protein, called by TCRdb with MiXCR from the 5' RACE reads. Of around 130,000 distinct CDR3 sequences in the sample, about 17% are singletons; the top ten hold approximately 15%. Material: PBMCs or a T cell subset sorted from them (not recorded which). The source of these receptors is an adult woman who had mild COVID-19 (a few samples of this study predate the infection). Cell type and time point are not known.

This chain joins TRBV29-1 and TRBJ1-1, with 7 positions matching TRBD1. This CDR3 spans 13 amino acids. The V segment lost 6 bases and the J segment 0 bases; nucleotides outside the gene matches: 4. CDR1 is SQVTM, CDR2 ANQGSEA, per germline. CDR3 region: CSVKTGLNTEAFF. The CDR3 DNA reads as TGCAGCGTAAAGACAGGGTTGAACACTGAAGCTTTCTTT. The full variable domain, in which reference TRBV29-1 and TRBJ1-1 provide the parts outside the CDR3, is SAVISQKPSRDICQRGTSLTIQCQVDSQVTMMFWYRQQPGQSLTLIATANQGSEATYESGFVIDKFPISRPNLTFSTLTVSNMSPEDSSIYLCSVKTGLNTEAFFGQGTRLTVV.

This clonotype occurred a few times. CDR3 region: CASSYLLGPGQGALTYGYTF. The CDR3, as DNA: TGTGCCAGCAGCTACCTGTTGGGGCCGGGACAGGGGGCGTTGACCTATGGCTACACCTTC. The chain links TRBV7-2 to TRBJ1-2, with TRBD1 matching 12 bases. Unmatched junction bases numbered 19, after V lost 4 bases and J lost 4 bases. Germline CDR1 is SGHTA and CDR2 is FQGNSA. The CDR3 sequence is 20 residues long. The full variable domain, with the rest looked up from reference TRBV7-2 and TRBJ1-2, is GAGVSQSPSNKVTEKGKDVELRCDPISGHTALYWYRQSLGQGLEFLIYFQGNSAPDKSGLPSDRFSAERTGGSVSTLTIQRTQQEDSAVYLCASSYLLGPGQGALTYGYTFGSGTRLTVV.

This clonotype was seen repeatedly, ten times or more. J is TRBJ2-5 and V is TRBV12-3 or TRBV12-4; TRBD2 matches 7 bases. V was pared by 2 bases and J by 5 bases, with 14 bases of the junction left unmatched. The CDR3 is 17 residues long. As DNA, the CDR3 is TGTGCCAGCAGTTTATACGGCGCGGGAGCGCCCGGGGAGACCCAGTACTTC. This translates into CASSLYGAGAPGETQYF.

The V call is TRBV5-1, the J call TRBJ2-3; TRBD2 matches at 8 bases. Unmatched junction bases numbered 10, after V lost 4 bases and J lost 6 bases. The CDR3 contains 15 residues. Germline V CDR1 and CDR2: SGHRS, YFSETQ. CDR3 sequence (DNA): TGCGCCAGCAGCCCTACTCCGACTAGCGAGGATACGCAGTATTTT. This translates into CASSPTPTSEDTQYF.

The chain combines TRBV6-5 with TRBJ1-1, with 9 bases matching TRBD1. This CDR3 contains 12 residues. Unmatched junction bases numbered 0, after V lost 6 bases and J lost 4 bases. The V gene's germline CDR1 is MNHEY and CDR2 SVGAGI. Here the CDR3 DNA reads TGTGCCAGCAGACAGGGGGCCACTGAAGCTTTCTTT. Translation gives CASRQGATEAFF.

This clonotype was recorded many times. The V gene is TRBV4-2, the J gene TRBJ2-3, with D possibly being TRBD1 (6 bases). The V end lost 4 bases, the J end lost 0 bases, and 14 bases lay between the germline ends. Germline CDR1 LGHNA, CDR2 YNFKEQ. The CDR3 extends over 16 amino acids. The CDR3 is CASSPRPQGSTDTQYF. DNA for the CDR3: TGTGCCAGCAGCCCCCGCCCACAGGGTAGCACAGATACGCAGTATTTT.

This chain connects TRBV24-1 to TRBJ2-7; D may be TRBD1 (6 bases). V shed 3 bases and J shed 7 bases, with 9 bases lying between them. Germline loops: CDR1 KGHDR, CDR2 SFDVKD. The CDR3 length is 12 residues. CDR3 amino acids: CATSDTGKEQYF. The CDR3 DNA reads TGTGCCACCAGTGATACAGGGAAAGAGCAGTACTTC.